A selection of T cell receptor beta chains follows, all from one sample in a study of blood T cell repertoires in COVID-19. Assay: immunoSEQ multiplex PCR; the TCRdb copy retains only in-frame clones and omits some. The table includes 150,000 or so clones, 88% detected once. Sequencing used peripheral blood. The receptors were gathered from a woman between 55 and 75 years old with acute or convalescent COVID-19. The CDR3 runs from the conserved cysteine through the conserved F or W. The order of the fields is J gene, V gene, D gene, clone size, CDR3 protein, CDR3 DNA. D genes are given only for firm matches. Clone size, where shown, is once, few, many, or a class for clones that have expanded.

j_gene: TRBJ1-6
v_gene: TRBV7-8
d_gene: .
abundance: once
CDR3aa: CASSLVNFYNSPLHF
CDR3nt: TGTGCCAGCAGCTTAGTGAACTTCTATAATTCACCCCTCCACTTT

j_gene: TRBJ2-1
v_gene: TRBV27
d_gene: TRBD2
abundance: .
CDR3aa: CASSLRHPSSGGPNEQFF
CDR3nt: TGTGCCAGCAGCCTTAGGCACCCCTCTAGCGGGGGGCCTAATGAGCAGTTCTTC

j_gene: TRBJ2-5
v_gene: TRBV28
d_gene: .
abundance: once
CDR3aa: CASSRGETQYF
CDR3nt: TGTGCCAGCAGTCGGGGGGAGACCCAGTACTTC

j_gene: TRBJ2-1
v_gene: TRBV7-3
d_gene: .
abundance: .
CDR3aa: CASSLIPVTDKFF
CDR3nt: TGTGCCAGCAGCTTAATCCCCGTGACAGATAAGTTCTTC

j_gene: TRBJ2-3
v_gene: TRBV19
d_gene: TRBD1
abundance: .
CDR3aa: CASRPDREADTQYF
CDR3nt: TGTGCCAGTAGGCCGGACAGGGAGGCAGATACGCAGTATTTT

j_gene: TRBJ2-3
v_gene: TRBV7-2
d_gene: .
abundance: once
CDR3aa: CASSFVRLVSTDTQYF
CDR3nt: TGTGCCAGCAGCTTCGTCCGGCTAGTTAGCACAGATACGCAGTATTTT

j_gene: TRBJ2-2
v_gene: TRBV4-2
d_gene: .
abundance: many
CDR3aa: CASSRNPGLNTGELFF
CDR3nt: TGTGCCAGCAGCCGTAACCCCGGGTTGAACACCGGGGAGCTGTTTTTT

j_gene: TRBJ2-5
v_gene: TRBV19
d_gene: TRBD1
abundance: .
CDR3aa: CASRDRGKETQYF
CDR3nt: TGTGCCAGCCGGGACAGGGGGAAAGAGACCCAGTACTTC

j_gene: TRBJ2-7
v_gene: TRBV4-3
d_gene: TRBD2
abundance: .
CDR3aa: CASSQGPGLADEQYF
CDR3nt: TGCGCCAGCAGCCAGGGACCGGGACTAGCTGACGAGCAGTACTTC

j_gene: TRBJ2-1
v_gene: TRBV2
d_gene: .
abundance: .
CDR3aa: CASSFTSLAPQPNEQFF
CDR3nt: TGTGCCAGCAGTTTTACCTCCTTAGCACCCCAACCCAATGAGCAGTTCTTC

j_gene: TRBJ2-3
v_gene: TRBV7-2
d_gene: TRBD2
abundance: .
CDR3aa: CASSSLGGYTDTQYF
CDR3nt: TGTGCCAGCAGCTCCCTCGGGGGGTACACAGATACGCAGTATTTT

j_gene: TRBJ2-3
v_gene: TRBV28
d_gene: TRBD2
abundance: once
CDR3aa: CASSRLARTDTQYF
CDR3nt: TGTGCCAGCAGTAGACTAGCCCGCACAGATACGCAGTATTTT

j_gene: TRBJ1-1
v_gene: TRBV7-9
d_gene: .
abundance: .
CDR3aa: CASSFPYLDPNTEAFF
CDR3nt: TGTGCCAGCAGCTTCCCGTACTTAGATCCGAACACTGAAGCTTTCTTT

j_gene: TRBJ1-2
v_gene: TRBV6-2/TRBV6-3
d_gene: .
abundance: once
CDR3aa: CASSPAVYGYTF
CDR3nt: TGTGCCAGCAGCCCTGCGGTCTATGGCTACACCTTC

j_gene: TRBJ1-1
v_gene: TRBV18
d_gene: TRBD1
abundance: .
CDR3aa: CASSPQWGRGRGPNTEAFF
CDR3nt: TGTGCCAGCTCACCACAATGGGGGCGCGGCAGGGGGCCGAACACTGAAGCTTTCTTT

j_gene: TRBJ2-5
v_gene: TRBV18
d_gene: TRBD1
abundance: .
CDR3aa: CASSLGQQETQYF
CDR3nt: TGTGCCAGCTCTCTGGGACAGCAAGAGACCCAGTACTTC

j_gene: TRBJ2-1
v_gene: TRBV7-2
d_gene: .
abundance: .
CDR3aa: CASSLDMGSRNEQFF
CDR3nt: TGTGCCAGCAGCCTGGACATGGGATCACGCAATGAGCAGTTCTTC

j_gene: TRBJ2-1
v_gene: TRBV7-7
d_gene: .
abundance: .
CDR3aa: CASSLSHTNEQFF
CDR3nt: TGTGCTAGCAGCTTATCCCATACAAATGAGCAGTTCTTC

j_gene: TRBJ1-2
v_gene: TRBV27
d_gene: .
abundance: .
CDR3aa: CASSLWTPVSGYGYTF
CDR3nt: TGTGCCAGCAGTTTATGGACACCGGTTTCGGGCTATGGCTACACCTTC

j_gene: TRBJ2-5
v_gene: TRBV12-3/TRBV12-4
d_gene: .
abundance: .
CDR3aa: CASSPQGGTQYF
CDR3nt: TGTGCCAGCAGTCCTCAGGGGGGGACCCAGTACTTC

j_gene: TRBJ2-7
v_gene: TRBV7-9
d_gene: TRBD1
abundance: .
CDR3aa: CASSLAGTGNEQYF
CDR3nt: TGTGCCAGCAGCTTAGCCGGGACAGGGAACGAGCAGTACTTC

j_gene: TRBJ2-1
v_gene: TRBV13
d_gene: TRBD2
abundance: .
CDR3aa: CASSLDRNSGGDLSSYNEQFF
CDR3nt: TGTGCCAGCAGCTTAGACCGAAATAGCGGGGGCGACCTAAGCTCCTACAATGAGCAGTTCTTC

j_gene: TRBJ1-6
v_gene: TRBV6-1
d_gene: .
abundance: few
CDR3aa: CASSEAGPSYNSPLHF
CDR3nt: TGTGCCAGCAGTGAAGCGGGGCCGTCCTATAATTCACCCCTCCACTTT

j_gene: TRBJ1-1
v_gene: TRBV4-1
d_gene: TRBD1
abundance: .
CDR3aa: CASSRVGQGAGTEAFF
CDR3nt: TGCGCCAGCAGCCGAGTGGGACAGGGGGCCGGCACTGAAGCTTTCTTT

j_gene: TRBJ2-7
v_gene: TRBV2
d_gene: .
abundance: .
CDR3aa: CATSREQGYSSEQYF
CDR3nt: TGTGCCACCAGCAGGGAACAGGGATATAGTAGCGAGCAGTACTTC

j_gene: TRBJ1-1
v_gene: TRBV23-1
d_gene: .
abundance: .
CDR3aa: CASSQEELNAEAFF
CDR3nt: TGCGCCAGCAGTCAAGAGGAGCTCAACGCTGAAGCTTTCTTT

j_gene: TRBJ2-5
v_gene: TRBV24-1
d_gene: .
abundance: .
CDR3aa: CATSDTFGGTQYF
CDR3nt: TGTGCCACCAGTGATACGTTCGGGGGGACCCAGTACTTC

j_gene: TRBJ1-5
v_gene: TRBV7-9
d_gene: .
abundance: .
CDR3aa: CASSFRENQPQHF
CDR3nt: TGTGCCAGCAGCTTTCGGGAGAATCAGCCCCAGCATTTT

j_gene: TRBJ1-2
v_gene: TRBV7-9
d_gene: TRBD1
abundance: .
CDR3aa: CASSFSGQGSYSYTF
CDR3nt: TGTGCCAGCAGCTTTTCGGGACAGGGGAGCTATAGCTACACCTTC

j_gene: TRBJ1-3
v_gene: TRBV7-6
d_gene: .
abundance: .
CDR3aa: CASSLERARSPGNTIYF
CDR3nt: TGTGCCAGCAGCTTAGAGCGGGCCCGGAGCCCTGGAAACACCATATATTTT

j_gene: TRBJ2-7
v_gene: TRBV30
d_gene: TRBD1
abundance: .
CDR3aa: CALDRGSYEQYF
CDR3nt: TGTGCCTTGGACAGGGGTTCCTACGAGCAGTACTTC

j_gene: TRBJ1-2
v_gene: TRBV20-1
d_gene: .
abundance: .
CDR3aa: CSASAGYGYTF
CDR3nt: TGCAGTGCTAGTGCGGGCTATGGCTACACCTTC

j_gene: TRBJ1-3
v_gene: TRBV4-3
d_gene: .
abundance: .
CDR3aa: CASSQDPRASGNTIYF
CDR3nt: TGCGCCAGCAGCCAAGATCCCAGGGCCTCTGGAAACACCATATATTTT